This T cell receptor beta chain emerged from a study of T cells in Graves' hyperthyroidism and ophthalmopathy. On the study more broadly: Peripheral blood collection took place at initial diagnosis, before any treatment.

Authors of the study amplified TCR beta CDR3 regions from RNA transcripts. The study used the HTBI primer set for a first-round RT-PCR of the TCR CDR3. TCRdb passed the multiplex PCR reads through MiXCR, listing each CDR3 protein once. The top ten clones hold around an eighth of a sample with fewer than 750,000 distinct CDR3 sequences, approximately 14% of them seen once. Diagnoses used clinical symptoms, serum thyroxine and TRAb, thyroid ultrasound and orbital computed tomography. Extraction of PBMCs used roughly 9.6 ml of fresh peripheral blood. The germline V gene encodes CDR1 MGHRA and CDR2 YSYEKL. This CDR3 comprises 16 residues. Deletions cut 0 bases from V and 3 bases from J, with 15 bases between. Turning to this clonotype: What it binds is unknown.

Study-level findings and limits: Blood also showed most of the thyroid clonotypes that were expanded above 0.001.

Sequenced sample: blood. The rearrangement uses TRBV4-1 and TRBJ2-7, with TRBD2 as a possible D gene (6 bases). The TCR sequence derives from a woman aged 45-59 years with Graves' ophthalmopathy. Written as DNA, the CDR3 is TGCGCCAGCAGCCAAGAATTTGGGGGAGGACTCTACGAGCAGTACTTC. It yields the protein CASSQEFGGGLYEQYF.